A selection of T cell receptor beta chains follows, all from one sample in a study of Tregs in tolerant kidney transplant recipients. Produced via immunoSEQ multiplex PCR; TCRdb's table is partial and in-frame only. The sample shows under 80,000 clones, roughly 88% of them seen only once. This specimen was Tregs from blood, taken before the transplant. All receptors come from a human donor who received a combined kidney and bone marrow transplant. CDR3s include the opening cysteine and the closing phenylalanine or tryptophan. D genes are given only for firm matches. Size is stated for part of the rows, as once, few or many counts, or as a class when the clone is expanded.

-	TRBV6-6	TRBJ1-1	-	TGTGCCAGCAGTTACTCCCCGTCGAACACTGAAGCTTTCTTT	CASSYSPSNTEAFF
once	TRBV9	TRBJ2-6	-	TGTGCCAGCAGGGACACGTGGGGAAGCTCTGGGGCCAACGTCCTGACTTTC	CASRDTWGSSGANVLTF
-	TRBV12-5	TRBJ1-5	-	TGTGCTAGTGCCCCGGGGGGATATAGCAATCAGCCCCAGCATTTT	CASAPGGYSNQPQHF
-	TRBV25-1	TRBJ2-5	-	TGTGCCAGCAGTGGTCGGGGTTTCGAAGAGACCCAGTACTTC	CASSGRGFEETQYF
once	TRBV5-4	TRBJ1-6	-	TGTGCCAGCAGCCAGGACAGAACAAGTTCACCCCTCCGCTTT	CASSQDRTSSPLRF
-	TRBV5-1	TRBJ2-3	-	TGCGCCAGCAACCTCGGGATCTCTACCACAGATACGCAGTATTTT	CASNLGISTTDTQYF
-	TRBV7-2	TRBJ2-3	TRBD2	TGTGCCAGCAGCTTAACGGCGGGAGGGCCGGGCACAGATACGCAGTATTTT	CASSLTAGGPGTDTQYF
-	TRBV5-1	TRBJ2-7	-	TGCGCCAGCAGCACACAAAGCACCTCCTACGAGCAGTACTTC	CASSTQSTSYEQYF
-	TRBV9	TRBJ1-6	-	TGTGCCAGCAGCGTAGCCGGCCTCGATAATTCACCCCTCCACTTT	CASSVAGLDNSPLHF
-	TRBV19	TRBJ2-7	TRBD2	TGTGCCAGTAGTCCGGGACTAGCGTTCTACGAGCAGTACTTC	CASSPGLAFYEQYF
-	TRBV2	TRBJ1-5	-	TGTGCCAGCAGTGTTATCCTGGGCAATCAGCCCCAGCATTTT	CASSVILGNQPQHF
-	TRBV18	TRBJ2-3	TRBD2	TGTGCCAGCTCACGAGGACAACGAGCGGGGCTCACAGATACGCAGTATTTT	CASSRGQRAGLTDTQYF
-	TRBV6-6	TRBJ2-1	-	TGTGCCAGCAGTGCGGGGAGCTCCTACAATGAGCAGTTCTTC	CASSAGSSYNEQFF
-	TRBV7-2	TRBJ2-5	-	TGTGCCAGCAGCTATGGGACGGAGACCCAGTACTTC	CASSYGTETQYF
-	TRBV19	TRBJ2-7	TRBD2	TGTGCCAGTAGTATAGTAGCTAGCGGGAGCTACGAGCAGTACTTC	CASSIVASGSYEQYF
-	TRBV6-5	TRBJ1-2	-	TGTGCCAGCAGTTACTGGGGGGCAGGGAGCCACTATGGCTACACCTTC	CASSYWGAGSHYGYTF
-	TRBV11-2	TRBJ1-2	TRBD1	TGTGCCAGCAGCTTAGTACCGGGACAGGGAGGCTATGGCTACACCTTC	CASSLVPGQGGYGYTF
-	TRBV19	TRBJ2-3	-	TGTGCCAGTTCCTCCTGGGTAGGTGGAGATACGCAGTATTTT	CASSSWVGGDTQYF
-	TRBV4-1	TRBJ2-7	-	TGCGCCAGCAGCCAAGATATGGGGCAAGGGGTCGAGCAGTACTTC	CASSQDMGQGVEQYF
once	TRBV28	TRBJ2-7	-	TGTGCCAGCACCAGTCCGAGCTGGGAGCAGTACTTC	CASTSPSWEQYF
-	TRBV5-6	TRBJ2-1	-	TGTGCCAGCAGCTTGGTCGACGTGGGTGTCAATGAGCAGTTCTTC	CASSLVDVGVNEQFF
-	TRBV5-4	TRBJ1-3	-	TGTGCCAGCAGCCTCAACTCTGGAAACACCATATATTTT	CASSLNSGNTIYF
once	TRBV5-1	TRBJ2-1	TRBD2	TGCGCCAGCAGCTCTAGCGGGGCCTACCCCGATGAGCAGTTCTTC	CASSSSGAYPDEQFF
-	TRBV2	TRBJ2-4	-	TGTGCCAGCAGGCAGGGCGGGAACATTCAGTACTTC	CASRQGGNIQYF
-	TRBV18	TRBJ2-7	-	TGTGCCAGCTCACCACCGGCAGGCCCCTACGAGCAGTACTTC	CASSPPAGPYEQYF
-	TRBV11-2	TRBJ2-1	TRBD2	TGTGCCAGCAGCTTAAGACTAGCGGTATACAATGAGCAGTTCTTC	CASSLRLAVYNEQFF
once	TRBV29-1	TRBJ1-2	-	TGCAGCGTTGGGGGACCGGCTACTAACTATGGCTACACCTTC	CSVGGPATNYGYTF
-	TRBV7-2	TRBJ2-7	-	TGTGCCAGCAGCCCCGGGCCCGAACCAGGGCAGTACTTC	CASSPGPEPGQYF
-	TRBV19	TRBJ2-2	-	TGTGCCAGTAGTATAGATCCCCCGAAAGGCGGCACCGGGGAGCTGTTTTTT	CASSIDPPKGGTGELFF
-	TRBV10-1	TRBJ2-7	TRBD1	TGCGCCAGCAGTGAACCCGGGACAGGAACGCAGTACTTC	CASSEPGTGTQYF
few	TRBV5-4	TRBJ1-4	-	TGTGCCAGCAGCCAAGTTGAGAGTACTGATGAAAAACTGTTTTTT	CASSQVESTDEKLFF
-	TRBV11-2	TRBJ2-2	-	TGTGCCAGCAGCTTTCAATCAGGGAGAACCGGGGAGCTGTTTTTT	CASSFQSGRTGELFF
-	TRBV4-3	TRBJ1-6	-	TGCGCCAGCAGGCGGGAGGGGCTTAATTCACCCCTCCACTTT	CASRREGLNSPLHF
-	TRBV14	TRBJ2-1	-	TGTGCCAGCAGCCGACCAAGAGGGTATCTACAGTTCAATGAGCAGTTCTTC	CASSRPRGYLQFNEQFF
-	TRBV10-3	TRBJ1-1	TRBD1	TGTGCCATCAGTTTTTCCGGGACAGAGGGCACTGAAGCTTTCTTT	CAISFSGTEGTEAFF
-	TRBV9	TRBJ2-5	TRBD2	TGTGCCAGCAGCAGACGGACTAGCGGGGGGGCTGGGGAGACCCAGTACTTC	CASSRRTSGGAGETQYF
once	TRBV6-6	TRBJ2-3	TRBD1	TGTGCCAGCAGTCAACAAAGGGGGCTTGGCACAGATACGCAGTATTTT	CASSQQRGLGTDTQYF
-	TRBV7-6	TRBJ1-1	-	TGTGCCAGCAGCTTAGGGCCCGAAGGCAGGGGAGCTTTCTTT	CASSLGPEGRGAFF
-	TRBV19	TRBJ1-5	-	TGTGCCAGTAGTCTGGGACGCCTAAATCAGCCCCAGCATTTT	CASSLGRLNQPQHF
once	TRBV28	TRBJ1-5	-	TGTGCCAATTCCCCCAGGAATGAACAGCCCCAGCATTTT	CANSPRNEQPQHF
once	TRBV19	TRBJ2-7	TRBD2	TGCGCCAGTAGTTCCCCTCGGGCTAGCGGCCCCTACGAGCAGTACTTC	CASSSPRASGPYEQYF
-	TRBV4-1	TRBJ1-5	-	TGCGCCAGCAGCCAAGGGCAGGGTAATCAGCCCCAGCATTTT	CASSQGQGNQPQHF
-	TRBV5-6	TRBJ2-2	TRBD1	TGTGCCAGCAGCTTCGGGACAGGGAGCACCGGGGAGCTGTTTTTT	CASSFGTGSTGELFF
-	TRBV2	TRBJ2-1	-	TGTGCCAGCAGGCCGGGGTCCGTTGGAACTTGGAAGCAGTTCTTC	CASRPGSVGTWKQFF